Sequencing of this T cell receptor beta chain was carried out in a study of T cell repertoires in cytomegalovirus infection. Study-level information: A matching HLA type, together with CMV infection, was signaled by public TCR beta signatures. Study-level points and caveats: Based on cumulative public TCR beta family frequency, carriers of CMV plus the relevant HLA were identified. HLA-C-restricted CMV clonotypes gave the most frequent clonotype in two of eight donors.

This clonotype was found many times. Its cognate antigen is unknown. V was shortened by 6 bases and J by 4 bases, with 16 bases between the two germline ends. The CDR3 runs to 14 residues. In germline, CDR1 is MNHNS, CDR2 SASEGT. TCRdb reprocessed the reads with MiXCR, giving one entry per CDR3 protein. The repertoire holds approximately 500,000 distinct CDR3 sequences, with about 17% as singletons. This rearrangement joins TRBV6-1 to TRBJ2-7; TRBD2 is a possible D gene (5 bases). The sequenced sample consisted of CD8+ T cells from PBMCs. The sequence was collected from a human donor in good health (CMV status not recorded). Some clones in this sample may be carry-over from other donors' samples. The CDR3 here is CASRDTGNVYEQYF. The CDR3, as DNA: TGTGCCAGCAGAGATACCGGGAACGTTTACGAGCAGTACTTC.